The entry that follows covers one T cell receptor (beta chain) sequence. This entry belongs to a study of blood T cell repertoires in COVID-19. As for the study in general: Researchers got acute and convalescent COVID-19 samples from the United States, Italy and Spain. Sources were T cells, B-cell-depleted T cells, or PBMCs; the material itself was cDNA or gDNA.

Method: immunoSEQ multiplex PCR; TCRdb's copy keeps in-frame clones and lacks some. This sample has about 280,000 clones, with around 88% found just once. CDR3 length equals 13 residues. CDR1 is SQVTM, CDR2 ANQGSEA, per germline. Trimming left V 4 bases short and J 0 bases short, with 9 bases between. The sample taken for sequencing was peripheral blood. This TCR came from a man aged 35-49 years with acute or convalescent COVID-19. V is TRBV29-1 and J is TRBJ1-1; no clear D gene. The CDR3 DNA reads TGCAGCGTTGGAGGACTGATGAACACTGAAGCTTTCTTT. Amino acid sequence: CSVGGLMNTEAFF. Full variable domain (rest looked up from reference TRBV29-1 and TRBJ1-1): SAVISQKPSRDICQRGTSLTIQCQVDSQVTMMFWYRQQPGQSLTLIATANQGSEATYESGFVIDKFPISRPNLTFSTLTVSNMSPEDSSIYLCSVGGLMNTEAFFGQGTRLTVV.